This T cell receptor (beta chain) was identified during a study of human T cells and chemical hapten exposure (TCRdb year 2021). Regarding the research as a whole: For sensitization, 2% DPC in acetone was applied to a roughly 2 cm by roughly 2 cm area of upper inner arm skin. The patient cohort, mostly female, included alopecia areata with under or over 50% scalp involvement, alopecia totalis and alopecia universalis. Throughout the approximately 25-week study period, patients were also given weekly therapeutic DPC doses on the scalp. Nearly 30 alopecia patients gave blood for TCR sequencing at one to four time points (pre-sensitization, 2, 6 and 24 weeks). Libraries were pooled for sequencing, and variation in per-sample TCR yields was attributed mainly to small differences in library volumes within the pool. Blood samples were taken from patients before sensitization (week 0) and at 2, 6 and about 24 weeks after DPC sensitization. Patch tests used Finn chambers with 0.01% DPC on the upper back, scored after 6 days by International Contact Dermatitis Research Group standards. In alopecia patients, the study followed how the peripheral blood TCR repertoire changed in vivo over primary and secondary sensitization to diphenylcyclopropenone (DPC), a hapten.

The germline V gene specifies MNHEY as CDR1 and SVGEGT as CDR2. The germline V and J ends show losses of 3 bases and 4 bases respectively, and no gene match explains 14 bases of the junction. The CDR3 goes from the cysteine to the phenylalanine over 17 residues. Of the read, only the CDR3 DNA is kept; its 51 bases are in frame from base 1. Overall study outcomes, separate from this receptor: Repeated subsampling changed both the strength of the expansion versus patch-test correlation and the threshold at which the correlation became significant. Compared with pre-sensitization or healthy control sets, expanded TCRs formed significantly more large CDR3 similarity clusters, which is consistent with antigen-driven responses. Because all patients had alopecia, a presumed autoimmune disease, the immune response of the patients might differ from that of healthy individuals. A positive correlation was found between the number of PT1 expanded TCRs and patch test score, with significance reached at thresholds 8, 16 and 32 but not 4. DPC sensitization did not change how many TCRs were above 1 in 1000 frequency, and no evidence was found of alterations in global repertoire structure.

Points on this clonotype: Its antigen specificity is not known. No qualities accompany the bases; no much larger clone lies one base away.

Libraries were constructed by RACE. The instrument given in TCRdb is NextSeq 500. During library preparation, unique molecular identifiers were attached to individual cDNA molecules so that TCRs could be counted quantitatively and reproducibly. Both TCR alpha and TCR beta chains were sequenced from each blood RNA sample. The original methods were these. The median number of TCRs per sample was 85,000 to 100,000, ranging from about 23,224 to 750,000. The Decombinator software suite was used to annotate V, J and CDR3 in the TCR reads. To make PS versus PT1 abundance plots, every sample was subsampled to the same number of TCRs (28,000). TCRs were defined as expanded if absent before sensitization and observed at least eight times at the 2-week time point. TCRdb cleaned the public reads at Q25 with fastp, built clones with MiXCR and kept in-frame beta chains. Each entry is one CDR3 protein sequence, shown with its most common DNA and genes. What appears here as the V and J calls and clone size reflects TCRdb's work, not the paper's. The sample table holds 75,000 to 100,000 distinct CDR3 sequences, of which about 10% were seen once. Around 2.3% of the sample is held by the ten biggest clonotypes.

The time point label here, explained by the study, means: patch test 1, 2 weeks after DPC sensitization. The treatment or condition label corresponds to: therapeutic diphenylcyclopropenone sensitization with weekly scalp DPC. At each patch-test visit, blood was drawn before the patch test was applied. Eligible patients were aged 18 to 70, diagnosed with alopecia, deemed suitable for DPC therapy, and excluded if pregnant. Total RNA was isolated from unfractionated whole blood collected in Tempus Blood RNA tubes. The sequence is built from TRBV6-2 or TRBV6-3 and TRBJ2-7; 8 bases in the middle match TRBD2. The TCR originated in a man in his forties with alopecia areata. Some clones in this sample may be carry-over from other donors' samples. Material: whole blood, obtained in connection with sensitization to the hapten diphenylcyclopropenone (DPC). The DNA sequence follows: TGTGCCAGCAGTTATGGGCCCTCGGGACTAGTAGCGTACGAGCAGTACTTC. Translated, it gives CASSYGPSGLVAYEQYF.